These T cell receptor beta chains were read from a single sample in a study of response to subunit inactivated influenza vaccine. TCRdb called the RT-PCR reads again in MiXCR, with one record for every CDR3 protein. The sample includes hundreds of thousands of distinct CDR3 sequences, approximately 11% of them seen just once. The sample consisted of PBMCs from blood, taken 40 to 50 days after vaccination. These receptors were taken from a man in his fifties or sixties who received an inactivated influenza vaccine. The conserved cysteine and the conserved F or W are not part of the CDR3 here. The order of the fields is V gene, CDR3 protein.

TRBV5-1,ASSLGSNNNEQF
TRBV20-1,SARVPGQGRVDEQF
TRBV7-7,ASSRGLVADTQY
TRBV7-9,ASSSFGLRGFYYEQF
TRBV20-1,SARDQGRGEQF
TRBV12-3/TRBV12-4,ASRRESAGTEAF
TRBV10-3,AISEEVGVKPQH
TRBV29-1,SVEDPGTYSYEQY
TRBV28,ASSFGTKLTDTQY
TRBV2,ASGDRNPLSAYEQY
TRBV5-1,ASSLHRGEYNEQF
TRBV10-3,AIKGLAGGGDTQY
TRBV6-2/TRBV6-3,ASSYGTGGSYT
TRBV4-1,ASSQDWGRLRTKNIQY
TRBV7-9,ASSRGGTGGFEQF
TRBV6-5,ASSSETSGREKLF
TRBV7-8,ASSLAIVSSSYNEQF
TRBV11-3,ASSPEGRGEQY
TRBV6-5,ASSYTLAGGLAGELF
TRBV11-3,ASSLAGQGDTGELF
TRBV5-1,ASSLWGQPYNEQF
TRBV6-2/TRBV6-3,ASSYPTKLAGGREQF
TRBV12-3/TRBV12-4,ASSRWGLAGNNEQF
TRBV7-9,ASSPAGSYNEQF
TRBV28,ASTVLPLGNQPQH
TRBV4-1,ASSHGTSGKLGETQY
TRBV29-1,SVADPDRGYGYT
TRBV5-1,ASSSTPRAPATDTQY
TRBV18,ASSATRGTYNEQF
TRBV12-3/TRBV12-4,ASRSVQGPDTQY